The 5 T cell receptor beta chains in this list originate from one sample, sequenced in a study of T-cell memory formation after mild COVID-19. TCRdb reprocessed the 5' RACE reads with MiXCR, giving one entry per CDR3 protein. The sample yields around 310,000 distinct CDR3 sequences, approximately 16% seen once. Input material: PBMCs or a T cell subset sorted from them (not recorded which). These receptors were collected from a young man who had mild COVID-19 (a few samples of this study predate the infection). Cell type and time point are not known.

The genes are TRBV7-9 and TRBJ1-4; D not certain. From germline, CDR1 is SEHNR and CDR2 FQNEAQ (reference sequence). CDR3 length equals 17 residues. V was pared by 5 bases and J by 8 bases, with 24 bases between. This CDR3 reads CASSHPARHRLMEKLFF. CDR3 bases: TGTGCCAGCAGCCACCCTGCTCGGCATCGCCTGATGGAAAAACTGTTTTTT.

The table lists this clonotype with a few counts. This chain uses TRBV7-3 with TRBJ1-1; D unclear. The germline gives CDR1 SGHTA, CDR2 FQGTGA. The ends were cut back, 1 base at V and 4 bases at J, with 13 bases in the middle. The CDR3 runs 15 residues. The CDR3 reads CASSLNPTVSTEAFF. CDR3 sequence (DNA): TGTGCCAGCAGCTTAAACCCTACAGTGAGCACTGAAGCTTTCTTT.

In its sample, this clonotype was seen a few times. The J gene is TRBJ1-1, the V gene TRBV30; possible D gene TRBD1, 5 bases. V lost 0 bases and J 11 bases, leaving 10 bases between the germline ends. Germline V gene sequence: CDR1 GTSNPN, CDR2 SVGIG (reference sequence). This CDR3 region has 11 residues. The CDR3: CAWSVRTIAFF. The CDR3 DNA follows: TGTGCCTGGAGTGTCCGGACAATTGCTTTCTTT.

This clonotype was detected a few times. This rearrangement joins TRBV6-5 to TRBJ2-1; maybe TRBD1 (5 bases). The germline gives CDR1 MNHEY, CDR2 SVGAGI. The CDR3 runs to 13 residues. Trimming shortened V by 2 bases and J by 9 bases, and 11 bases separated the two germline ends. As DNA, the CDR3 is TGTGCCAGCAGTTACGCCGACAGCAGTGAGCAGTTCTTC. Its translation: CASSYADSSEQFF.

The chain employs TRBV20-1 and TRBJ1-3; possibly TRBD1 for D (6 bases). The CDR3 has 15 residues. Looked up from germline, CDR1 is DFQATT and CDR2 is SNEGSKA (reference sequence). The V end lost 0 bases, the J end lost 2 bases, and 11 bases lay between the germline ends. CDR3 in DNA: TGCAGTGCTAGAGATGGGGGGGGCCCTGGAAACACCATATATTTT. Residues: CSARDGGGPGNTIYF.